This TCR beta chain was recorded in a study of blood T cell repertoires in COVID-19. Study-level information: Spain, Italy and the United States supplied samples that represented acute and convalescent COVID-19. In each case, the material was cDNA or gDNA derived from T cells, B-cell-depleted T cells, or PBMCs.

Authors' processing steps: Amplifying reference gene primers gave estimates of nucleated cell counts. Here immunoSEQ multiplex PCR was the method, and the copy in TCRdb shows in-frame clones only, minus some. The V and J calls and clone size are taken from that table; D and trimming were inferred from the DNA. This table holds some 230,000 clones, 70% to 85% found once. Germline loops: CDR1 SGHTA, CDR2 FQGNSA. Trimming removed 2 bases from V and 0 bases from J, with 11 bases in between. This CDR3 has 16 residues. The study assigned cohorts using participant-reported clinical history. The sequencing sample was made of PBMCs or T cells enriched from blood (not recorded which). The receptor's source is a middle-aged woman with acute COVID-19. The V and J genes are TRBV7-2 and TRBJ1-3; D remains unclear. The CDR3 loop reads CASSLFPLISGNTIYF. The CDR3 coding sequence is TGTGCCAGCAGCTTATTCCCCCTAATCTCTGGAAACACCATATATTTT.